The entry below gives a single T cell receptor (beta chain) sequence along with its context. Its cognate antigen is unknown. This sample is drawn from a study of cytomegalovirus exposure and HLA in healthy donors. The CDR3 is 14 amino acids. Germline lookup yields CDR1 MNHNY and CDR2 SVGAGI (reference sequence). The V gene lost 2 bases and the J gene lost 3 bases, with 11 bases spanning the gap. Primers for the PCR totalled 60 Vbeta and 13 Jbeta. The method was immunoSEQ multiplex PCR; TCRdb's version includes in-frame clones alone and lacks a portion of them. The sample holds 150,000 to 200,000 clones, roughly 88% seen once. Overall study results and limits: TRBV6-2, TRBV6-3 and other indistinguishable V segments were excluded. Most sequenced TCRs were rare (though some public TCRs occurred in many donors). Donors were assumed by presence/absence analyses to have roughly uniform sequencing depth. In an earlier analysis, about 87% or about 30%: the productive usage of most TCR beta V segments.

The source is a man younger than 30 in good health and CMV-seropositive. The V call is TRBV6-6, the J call TRBJ2-7, with TRBD2 as a possible D gene (6 bases). Input material: PBMCs. CDR3 region: CASSYGGTNYEQYF. In DNA form, the CDR3 reads TGTGCCAGCAGTTACGGGGGGACCAACTACGAGCAGTACTTC.